This T cell receptor beta chain was sequenced in a study of cytomegalovirus exposure and HLA in healthy donors (dated by TCRdb to about 2017). Looking at the study overall: According to an earlier analysis of 450 to 650 of the donors, about 179 million T cells yielded roughly 110 million unique TCR beta sequences and about 300 Gb of sequence data. An earlier analysis of around 540 of the donors applied high-throughput TCR beta sequencing to assess whether each TCR beta V gene segment acted as functional or pseudogenic. Among 398 genotyped donors of the cohort, an average of around 240,000 unique TCR beta nucleotide sequences were sequenced per donor, 15% to 20% of them non-productive. All discovery cohort repertoires had been generated using a single sequencing platform. The later analysis used no new phenotypic data to find candidate immune exposures, relying instead on TCR beta sequences and their occurrence across donors. The study aimed to test whether cataloging public T cell receptors could reveal signatures of past pathogen exposure. Both class I and class II loci were covered by HLA typing, at four-digit resolution. The T cell repertoires of roughly 660 subjects were profiled by immunosequencing and related to cytomegalovirus serostatus. In a later genetic analysis, genome-wide SNP genotypes for about three fifths of the 666 donors were used, and that subset was treated as a discovery cohort. Along with the approximately 620-subject first cohort, a separate validation cohort of about 110 different subjects was used. High-throughput TCR immunosequencing, statistical association of individual TCRs with disease status, and machine learning were combined to predict cytomegalovirus infection status. A later analysis re-examined previously published TCR beta repertoires from more than 550 donors and added high-resolution HLA genotyping to investigate patterns of TCR occurrence. Donor age, sex, ethnicity and CMV serostatus were compiled alongside the repertoire data. Among the approximately 430 genotyped donors, about 83% belonged to the genetic ancestry cluster associated with self-reported Caucasian donors. An early release covering 550 to 650 HLA-typed donors comprised 300 to 350 gigabases of sequencing data and 65 million to 100 million unique TCR sequences. Because of strong linkage in the cohort, a few DR-DQ haplotypes were treated as single units for association and clustering. The number of typed donors differed by locus: about 620-630 for A, B, C, DRB1 and DQB1; 500 to 550 for DQA1; 600 to 610 for DPA1; and around 490 for DPB1. Points the paper makes about the study in general: According to a later analysis, TCR association rates differed among HLA loci, with DRB1 alleles showing the most associated TCRs and HLA-C alleles showing the fewest. CMV serostatus was the only immune exposure information available for the cohort. A later analysis reported that several top co-occurrence clusters appeared linked to parvovirus B19, influenza, CMV and Epstein-Barr virus. Linkage disequilibrium might explain the correlated functional status among segregating V segments, but an unknown experimental factor could not be excluded. Sequencing depth was assumed to be roughly uniform across donors in the presence/absence analyses, though that assumption may not hold. In an earlier analysis of fewer than 700 of the donors, most TCR beta V segments appeared in productive rearrangements about 87% or about 30% of the time, broadly matching IMGT annotations. Because HLA typing was unavailable for some donors at each locus, only the typed subset was used in association tests. In vitro tests confirmed that a few of the cytomegalovirus-associated TCR beta chains recognize cytomegalovirus antigens. Because counts were too low, around 17 rarely observed V segments, including chromosome 9 orphons, were left out of the earlier analysis of roughly 600 of the donors. Some IMGT-functional V segments, including TRBV6-2 and TRBV6-3, could not be told apart with the 87-base-pair reads, so those segments were excluded. V-gene and J-gene trimming of TCR beta chains was associated with a missense DCLRE1C variant in a later genetic analysis, and the association was replicated in an independent cohort. Specific HLA alleles were associated with some 15,000 TCR beta sequences at a false discovery rate of 0.05 in a later analysis. This cohort had only TCR beta chains sequenced, and the lack of alpha or paired-chain data limited which features could be detected. The study listed 164 TCR beta chains as associated with cytomegalovirus. Cytomegalovirus status was reported to be diagnosed by the classifier with high specificity and sensitivity in both the original and validation cohorts. In a later genetic analysis, fewer N-insertions in productive TCRs were reported among donors in an Asian-associated ancestry cluster than the roughly 640-donor mean. In a later analysis, HLA-associated TCR beta chains showed more clonal expansion and lower generation probabilities than non-associated chains that were equally common. A group of highly shared sequence variants was considered likely to be a technical artifact of the sequencing pipeline. According to the authors, the approach could potentially be generalized to other disease states and immunological phenotypes. In a later analysis, most CMV-associated TCR beta chains were found to appear HLA-restricted, with HLA associations seemingly driven largely by CMV exposure. While some public TCRs were present in many individuals, most TCR sequences turned up only very rarely across donors. Assigning TCR associations to individual alleles was difficult when HLA alleles, especially DR and DQ, strongly co-occurred. A further reported finding was that TCR beta sequences accurately predicted the HLA-A and HLA-B alleles for most subjects in the first cohort.

The cohort consisted of 670 or so healthy bone marrow donors. At the time of sampling, all cohort members were nominally healthy, though unrecorded immune exposures were likely present. The donor was CMV seropositive and belonged to the group of 250 to 300 seropositive cohort members. Every donor gave a peripheral blood sample, and the peripheral blood mononuclear cells from that sample were used for TCR beta sequencing. The Qiagen DNeasy Blood Extraction Kit was used to extract genomic DNA from the blood cell samples. V loses 0 bases, J loses 0 bases, and the germline ends lie 7 bases apart. CDR1 is given as SGHRS and CDR2 as YFSETQ, both from the germline V gene. The CDR3 runs 15 amino acids, cysteine and phenylalanine included. Only the CDR3 portion is preserved as DNA: 45 bases, with reading frame beginning at the first base. The protocol used for the library was the immunoSEQ multiplex PCR assay. A mixture of 60 forward primers for TCR Vbeta segments and 13 reverse primers for TCR Jbeta segments was used in the multiplex PCR. The CDR3 region of rearranged TCR beta genes was amplified from genomic DNA with a multiplex PCR assay. The Illumina HiSeq System was used to sequence the amplified TCR beta libraries as 87-base-pair reads. The study's own analysis went as follows. A later analysis counted about 80 million unique TCR beta chains across the 550 to 800 repertoires, and some 12 million of these chains were shared by at least two donors. A nearest-neighbor algorithm error-corrected the raw reads and collapsed the reads into unique sequences, merging closely related sequences to remove PCR and sequencing errors. V, D and J gene segments were assigned by aligning CDR3 sequences to IMGT reference sequences. Each retained sequence needed at least a six-nucleotide match to both a V gene segment and a J gene segment. Rearrangements were classified as productive when the CDR3 lacked stop codons and remained in frame with V and J, and all other rearrangements were classified as non-productive. Following IMGT convention, CDR3 was defined as the stretch from the second conserved V-encoded cysteine to the conserved J-encoded phenylalanine. In an earlier analysis of more than 550 of the donors, sequences lacking an unambiguous match to a single V gene segment were excluded. In an earlier analysis of about 590 of the donors, a V segment was called functional when productive rearrangements were above 56.7%, and segregating when the standard deviation between donors exceeded 5%. A statistical classification framework was developed to diagnose cytomegalovirus status using the catalog of TCR beta chain sequences. In a later analysis, TCR nucleotide sequences were compared against IMGT/GENE-DB human TR gene sequences so that V and J genes could be assigned. In a later analysis, CDR3 sequences and most-parsimonious VDJ recombination scenarios were assigned using the TCRdist pipeline. In a later analysis, each TCR beta chain was defined by its CDR3 amino acid sequence together with its V-gene family, and reads lacking a unique V-gene family were excluded. To address suspected cross-contamination and a sequencing artifact, a later analysis removed some 620 highly shared, low-generation-probability nucleotide sequences. For each public chain, a later analysis derived a clonal expansion index from normalized ranks of inferred template counts within each repertoire. In a later analysis, generation probabilities were computed using a VDJ recombination model fitted to out-of-frame rearrangements, and the results were checked against IGoR. Hypergeometric tests were used in a later analysis to score TCR-TCR, TCR-HLA and TCR-CMV co-occurrence, with a repertoire-size bias correction applied to the TCR pairs. In a later analysis, false discovery rates were estimated by permuting HLA or CMV assignments 20 times. In a later analysis, co-occurring TCRs were grouped using DBSCAN, with TCRdist sequence similarity added in when clustering inside HLA-allele-positive subsets. Co-occurrence clustering excluded repertoires with fewer than 30,000 or more than 120,000 public chains, plus five with anomalous nucleotide sharing. The immuneACCESS repertoire file appears here via TCRdb, limited to in-frame rearrangements. These files lack a portion of the clones; in checked studies, under half of the deficit traces to unresolved V genes, and the cause of the others is not known. D and trimming come from the DNA, and the V and J calls and clone size come from that table. The sample yields about 260,000 clones; 80% to 90% were counted once. The top ten clonotypes cover 2% to 2.5% of the sample.

In regard to this clone: No cognate antigen has been identified for it. Base qualities were left out, and no much larger clone turns up one base away.

Here the chain combines TRBV5-1 and TRBJ1-3; tentative D gene TRBD1, with 5 bases matching. The specimen sequenced was PBMCs. The clonotype originates from a woman between 40 and 50 years old in good health and CMV-seropositive. Here is the DNA: TGCGCCAGCAGCTTGGTGGGGGGCTCTGGAAACACCATATATTTT. The resulting protein is CASSLVGGSGNTIYF.